The 15 T cell receptor beta chains below all came from one sample that was sequenced in a study of blood T cell repertoires in COVID-19. Some clones are missing from TCRdb's copy, which holds only in-frame ones; the method was immunoSEQ multiplex PCR. The table includes 110,000 or so clones, 80% to 85% detected once. Sequencing was done on a sample of peripheral blood. These receptor sequences come from a woman older than 75 with acute or convalescent COVID-19.

The chain employs TRBV5-1 and TRBJ1-5; D uncertain. The CDR3 runs 15 residues. Per germline, CDR1 SGHRS and CDR2 YFSETQ. V was shortened by 0 bases and J by 0 bases, with 7 bases between the two germline ends. CDR3 protein: CASSLDADSNQPQHF. As DNA, the CDR3 is TGCGCCAGCAGCTTGGATGCAGATAGCAATCAGCCCCAGCATTTT. The full variable domain, with the rest looked up from reference TRBV5-1 and TRBJ1-5, is KAGVTQTPRYLIKTRGQQVTLSCSPISGHRSVSWYQQTPGQGLQFLFEYFSETQRNKGNFPGRFSGRQFSNSRSEMNVSTLELGDSALYLCASSLDADSNQPQHFGDGTRLSIL.

This chain joins TRBV5-1 and TRBJ2-1; 10 bases are shared with TRBD2. The CDR3 runs to 15 residues. J lost 7 bases, V lost 4 bases, and 8 bases had no gene match. CDR1 and CDR2 from the germline V gene are SGHRS and YFSETQ. DNA for the CDR3: TGCGCCAGCAGCCCGGAAGGACTAGCGGCAAATGAGCAGTTCTTC. This translates into CASSPEGLAANEQFF.

The chain is built from TRBV7-2 and TRBJ2-1, with D possibly TRBD1 on 6 matching bases. The CDR3 contains 13 residues. V lost 3 bases and J lost 7, with 10 bases in between. Germline V gene lookup returns CDR1 SGHTA and CDR2 FQGNSA. CDR3 in DNA: TGTGCCAGCAGCTTGGGGGCGCTGAATGAGCAGTTCTTC. This translates into CASSLGALNEQFF.

The chain links TRBV6-5 to TRBJ1-5; 8 positions agree with TRBD1. Germline V gives CDR1 MNHEY, CDR2 SVGAGI. V lost 4 bases, J lost 0 bases, and 5 bases stayed unmatched. This CDR3 is built from 16 residues. CDR3 loop: CASSCDRGTSNQPQHF. CDR3 sequence (DNA): TGTGCCAGCAGTTGCGACAGGGGAACTAGCAATCAGCCCCAGCATTTT.

The chain carries TRBV7-2 and TRBJ1-6; TRBD1 is a possible D gene (5 bases). There are 15 residues in the CDR3. The ends were cut back, 5 bases at V and 7 bases at J, with 15 bases in the middle. Germline V gene sequence: CDR1 SGHTA, CDR2 FQGNSA. CDR3 bases: TGTGCCAGCAGCCCCCAGGGTCCTGGAAATTCACCCCTCCACTTT. It specifies CASSPQGPGNSPLHF.

V is TRBV7-9 and J is TRBJ1-5; 7 nucleotides match TRBD1. Germline-derived CDR1 and CDR2 are SEHNR and FQNEAQ (reference sequence). V lost 1 base and J lost 6; bases outside the gene matches: 3. The CDR3 length is 14 residues. CDR3 nucleotides: TGTGCCAGCAGCTTAGGACAGGGAGGTCAGCCCCAGCATTTT. Its protein is CASSLGQGGQPQHF.

This clone was observed once. The V gene is TRBV2, the J gene TRBJ2-2, with 7 bases matching TRBD2. The V gene end was trimmed by 2 bases and the J gene end by 6 bases; junction bases not matched to a gene: 6. Per the germline V gene, CDR1 is SNHLY and CDR2 is FYNNEI. This CDR3 has 15 amino acids. The CDR3 bases are TGTGCCAGCAGTGAACAGTGGGAGGGATCCGGGGAGCTGTTTTTT. Residues: CASSEQWEGSGELFF.

This sequence joins TRBV7-2 and TRBJ2-2, with TRBD2 identical over 8 bases. CDR1 and CDR2 from the germline V gene are SGHTA and FQGNSA. The CDR3 length is 15 residues. The J segment lost 6 bases and the V segment lost 3 bases, leaving 6 bases of the junction unmatched. The CDR3 region is CASSLRGGRPGELFF. CDR3 DNA sequence: TGTGCCAGCAGCTTGAGGGGCGGGAGGCCCGGGGAGCTGTTTTTT. Variable domain in full (rest from reference TRBV7-2 and TRBJ2-2): GAGVSQSPSNKVTEKGKDVELRCDPISGHTALYWYRQSLGQGLEFLIYFQGNSAPDKSGLPSDRFSAERTGGSVSTLTIQRTQQEDSAVYLCASSLRGGRPGELFFGEGSRLTVL.

V gene TRBV2 combines with J gene TRBJ1-6; D remains ambiguous. Trimming pared 7 bases from V and 0 bases from J, leaving 10 bases between. CDR3 length: 15 amino acids. CDR1 is SNHLY, CDR2 FYNNEI, per germline. Here the CDR3 DNA reads TGTGCCAGCAATAGGGAGAGCTCCTATAATTCACCCCTCCACTTT. It yields the protein CASNRESSYNSPLHF.

The chain is built from TRBV18 and TRBJ2-1; no firm D call. Trimming cost V 4 bases and J 5 bases, with 9 bases left between them. CDR3 length: 13 amino acids. Germline V lookup: CDR1 KGHSH, CDR2 LQKENI. CDR3 in DNA: TGTGCCAGCTCACAAGTCAGTGACAATGAGCAGTTCTTC. Amino acid sequence: CASSQVSDNEQFF.

This clone has just one count. The rearrangement links TRBV24-1 to TRBJ2-5; TRBD2 matches 10 bases. CDR3 size: 16 residues. The V and J ends lost 6 bases and 1 base, in that order; junction bases with no gene match: 7. Germline CDR1 reads KGHDR; CDR2 reads SFDVKD. CDR3 in amino acids: CATSPSGRGGQETQYF. CDR3 DNA sequence: TGTGCCACCAGTCCTAGCGGGAGAGGAGGCCAAGAGACCCAGTACTTC.

This clone was detected a few times. The rearrangement uses TRBV2 and TRBJ2-3, with D uncertain. Trimming took off 6 bases at V and 0 bases at J, with 7 bases between the two ends. Germline-derived CDR1 and CDR2 are SNHLY and FYNNEI. The CDR3 spans 13 residues. CDR3 coding DNA: TGTGCCAGCAGATCAGGAAGCACAGATACGCAGTATTTT. Translation gives CASRSGSTDTQYF.

This clone was picked up one time. This chain links TRBV11-3 with TRBJ2-1; D is possibly TRBD1 (5 bases). The V and J ends lost 4 bases and 6 bases respectively, with 16 bases between them. From germline, CDR1 is SGHNT and CDR2 YENEEA. The CDR3 extends over 15 amino acids. CDR3 bases: TGTGCCAGCAGCTCCCAAGGGGTGGCCAGCAATGAGCAGTTCTTC. Its protein product is CASSSQGVASNEQFF.

The chain has TRBV24-1 and TRBJ2-1, with 7 bases identical to TRBD2. Germline V gene sequence: CDR1 KGHDR, CDR2 SFDVKD. The CDR3 is made up of 15 amino acids. The ends lost 5 bases at V and 4 bases at J; junction bases unmatched: 7. CDR3 residues: CATSGTGTIYNEQFF. CDR3 bases: TGTGCCACCAGTGGGACCGGGACTATATACAATGAGCAGTTCTTC.

In this sample, this clone turned up once. The V call is TRBV5-5, the J call TRBJ2-3, with 7 bases that match TRBD1. Trimming removed 5 bases from V and 5 bases from J; junction bases left unmatched: 5. The germline gives CDR1 SGHKS, CDR2 YYEKEE (reference sequence). This CDR3 comprises 13 residues. The CDR3 DNA reads TGTGCCAGCAGAAGGACAGGTGTAGATACGCAGTATTTT. Its protein product is CASRRTGVDTQYF.